Listed here are 30 T cell receptor beta chains from one sample, sequenced in a study of Tregs in tolerant kidney transplant recipients. The method was immunoSEQ multiplex PCR; TCRdb's version includes in-frame clones alone and lacks a portion of them. The top ten clones hold 0.4% to 0.55% of a sample with approximately 100,000 clones, 93% of them seen once. This specimen was CD4+ T cells from blood, taken before the transplant. All receptors come from a human donor who received a combined kidney and bone marrow transplant.

The V and J genes are TRBV7-9 and TRBJ2-7, with 12 positions matching TRBD2. Germline values: CDR1 SEHNR, CDR2 FQNEAQ (reference sequence). Germline trimming cut 2 bases from V and 9 bases from J; bases unmatched to any gene: 14. The CDR3 runs 17 residues. CDR3 nucleotides: TGTGCCAGCAGCTTAACGGTATCAGGACTAGCGGGATTGGGGCAGTACTTC. Residues: CASSLTVSGLAGLGQYF.

This chain uses TRBV4-3 with TRBJ1-6; 11 nucleotides agree with TRBD1. The V gene's germline CDR1 is LGHNA and CDR2 YSLEER. V shed 4 bases, J shed 8 bases, and the junction held 4 bases outside the gene matches. The CDR3 is 15 residues long. This CDR3 reads CASSLEGQGDSPLHF. CDR3 sequence (DNA): TGCGCCAGCAGCCTGGAGGGACAGGGGGATTCACCCCTCCACTTT.

The chain combines TRBV5-4 with TRBJ2-7; the D gene is possibly TRBD2 (6 bases). The CDR3 is 15 residues long. V dropped 4 bases and J dropped 1 base, with 15 bases sitting between them. From germline, CDR1 is SGHNT and CDR2 YYREEE (reference sequence). The CDR3 DNA is TGTGCCAGCAGCCACTGGAGCGGGCTATCCTACGAGCAGTACTTC. Its protein is CASSHWSGLSYEQYF. Using reference TRBV5-4 and TRBJ2-7 for the parts outside the CDR3, the full variable domain is ETGVTQSPTHLIKTRGQQVTLRCSSQSGHNTVSWYQQALGQGPQFIFQYYREEENGRGNFPPRFSGLQFPNYSSELNVNALELDDSALYLCASSHWSGLSYEQYFGPGTRLTVT.

The chain uses TRBV15 and TRBJ1-2; the match to TRBD1 covers 10 bases. The CDR3 spans 15 residues. Germline assignment: CDR1 LNHNV and CDR2 YYDKDF (reference sequence). After removal of 5 bases from V and 8 bases from J, the junction contained 11 bases not matched to a gene. The CDR3 here is CATSPTPGQGYGYTF. DNA of the CDR3: TGTGCCACCAGCCCCACTCCGGGACAGGGGTACGGCTACACCTTC.

V is TRBV6-5 and J is TRBJ2-5, with 7 nucleotides matching TRBD2. The germline CDR1 and CDR2 sequences are MNHEY and SVGAGI. The length of the CDR3 is 13 residues. The trim removed 6 bases at V and 5 bases at J, leaving 6 bases unmatched. Here the CDR3 reads CASSAGVWETQYF. The CDR3 DNA reads as TGTGCCAGCAGCGCGGGGGTTTGGGAGACCCAGTACTTC.

The chain combines TRBV30 with TRBJ1-1, with 8 bases lining up with TRBD1. J was trimmed by 2 bases and V by 2 bases; bases with no gene match: 10. The CDR3 covers 16 residues. Looked up from germline, CDR1 is GTSNPN and CDR2 is SVGIG (reference sequence). CDR3 protein: CAWSRSRTGRNTEAFF. CDR3 nucleotide sequence: TGTGCCTGGAGTCGAAGCAGGACAGGGCGTAACACTGAAGCTTTCTTT.

The rearrangement joins TRBV5-1 to TRBJ2-7; 7 nucleotides line up with TRBD1. The CDR3 extends over 16 amino acids. CDR1 is SGHRS, CDR2 YFSETQ, per germline. After removal of 1 base from V and 0 bases from J, the junction contained 7 bases not matched to a gene. The CDR3 DNA reads TGCGCCAGCAGCTTGCTCTTTGGGGACAGCTCCTACGAGCAGTACTTC. Its translation is CASSLLFGDSSYEQYF.

The V call is TRBV5-4, the J call TRBJ2-1; maybe TRBD1 (5 bases). Germline loops: CDR1 SGHNT, CDR2 YYREEE (reference sequence). V dropped 2 bases and J dropped 9 bases, with 15 bases sitting between them. The CDR3 contains 14 residues. The CDR3 region is CASSLAKGPPEQFF. CDR3 coding DNA: TGTGCCAGCAGCTTAGCCAAGGGGCCACCTGAGCAGTTCTTC.

This chain links TRBV6-5 with TRBJ1-4; D is ambiguous. Germline CDR1 reads MNHEY; CDR2 reads SVGAGI. Trimming pared 1 base from V and 5 bases from J, leaving 8 bases between. The CDR3 runs to 14 residues. In DNA, the CDR3 is TGTGCCAGCAGTTACTTGGCCCCGAATGAAAAACTGTTTTTT. Translated: CASSYLAPNEKLFF.

This chain joins TRBV7-2 and TRBJ2-3; 10 bases fit TRBD2. Germline loops: CDR1 SGHTA, CDR2 FQGNSA. The junction had 5 bases not matched to a gene; V was cut back by 6 bases and J by 2 bases. This CDR3 is built from 15 residues. CDR3 in DNA: TGTGCCAGCAGTCAACTAGCGGGGTTCACAGATACGCAGTATTTT. Amino acids: CASSQLAGFTDTQYF.

J is TRBJ2-3 and V is TRBV10-3, with 10 positions matching TRBD1. The junction had 3 bases not matched to a gene; V was cut back by 2 bases and J by 4 bases. In germline, CDR1 is ENHRY, CDR2 SYGVKD. The CDR3 loop spans 15 amino acids. The CDR3, as DNA: TGTGCCATCAGTGAGGGACAGGGGGGCGCAGATACGCAGTATTTT. Translation gives CAISEGQGGADTQYF.

The chain employs TRBV5-3 and TRBJ2-2; TRBD1 matches at 7 bases. TRBV5-3 is noted as an ORF with a role that remains uncertain. The length of the CDR3 is 14 residues. J lost 6 bases, V lost 5 bases, and 7 bases had no gene match. Here the CDR3 DNA reads TGTGCCAGAAGGGGCAGGGGGTGTTCCGGGGAGCTGTTTTTT. Protein product: CARRGRGCSGELFF.

The chain carries TRBV7-2 and TRBJ2-7, with TRBD1 matching over 9 bases. The V and J ends lost 2 bases and 6 bases, in that order; junction bases with no gene match: 8. Germline loops: CDR1 SGHTA, CDR2 FQGNSA. The CDR3 loop spans 15 amino acids. The CDR3 protein is CASSLPGQGGGEQYF. As DNA, the CDR3 is TGTGCCAGCAGCTTACCGGGACAGGGAGGAGGCGAGCAGTACTTC.

This chain connects TRBV28 to TRBJ2-2; D perhaps matches TRBD1 (5 bases). From germline, CDR1 is MDHEN and CDR2 SYDVKM. The CDR3 is made up of 15 amino acids. The V gene lost 6 bases and the J gene lost 3 bases, with 14 bases spanning the gap. CDR3 nucleotide sequence: TGTGCCAGCAGCGAACAGGTGTGGTACACCGGGGAGCTGTTTTTT. This encodes CASSEQVWYTGELFF.

The chain recombines TRBV7-3 with TRBJ2-2; D might be TRBD2 (6 bases). CDR1 SGHTA and CDR2 FQGTGA come from the germline V gene. V lost 4 bases and J lost 2, with 8 bases in between. This CDR3 contains 14 residues. This chain's CDR3 is CASSWDSNTGELFF. Written as DNA, the CDR3 is TGTGCCAGCAGCTGGGACTCAAACACCGGGGAGCTGTTTTTT.

V and J are TRBV27 and TRBJ2-5, with TRBD2 matching 10 bases. After removal of 6 bases from V and 5 bases from J, the junction contained 6 bases not matched to a gene. This CDR3 comprises 14 residues. Per germline, CDR1 MNHEY and CDR2 SMNVEV (reference sequence). DNA for the CDR3: TGTGCCAGCAGCCCGACTAGCGGGCGGGAGACCCAGTACTTC. It codes for CASSPTSGRETQYF.

The V and J genes are TRBV9 and TRBJ1-2; TRBD1 matches at 7 bases. Germline V lookup: CDR1 SGDLS, CDR2 YYNGEE. The CDR3 spans 15 residues. Trimming removed 4 bases from V and 3 bases from J; junction bases left unmatched: 9. CDR3 sequence reads: CASSPGPRGDYGYTF. The CDR3 DNA reads as TGTGCCAGCAGCCCCGGCCCCAGGGGGGACTATGGCTACACCTTC.

The chain combines TRBV27 with TRBJ2-6, with 8 bases identical to TRBD1. CDR3 length equals 18 residues. In germline, CDR1 is MNHEY, CDR2 SMNVEV (reference sequence). The junction had 8 bases not matched to a gene; V was cut back by 3 bases and J by 1 base. The chain's CDR3 is CASSLWDRPPSGANVLTF. CDR3 DNA sequence: TGTGCCAGCAGTTTGTGGGACAGGCCCCCATCTGGGGCCAACGTCCTGACTTTC.

V is TRBV29-1 and J is TRBJ1-2; weak D call: TRBD1 (6 bases). The CDR3 has 14 amino acids. The V end lost 8 bases, the J end lost 3 bases, and 19 bases lay between the germline ends. CDR1 is SQVTM, CDR2 ANQGSEA, per germline. CDR3 region: CSSSGDTGDYGYTF. DNA of the CDR3: TGCAGCTCATCAGGGGACACTGGGGACTATGGCTACACCTTC.

V gene TRBV5-1 combines with J gene TRBJ1-5; D perhaps matches TRBD1 (6 bases). CDR1 is SGHRS and CDR2 is YFSETQ in the germline V gene. This CDR3 has 14 residues. Trimming removed 5 bases at V and 6 bases at J, with 15 bases between. CDR3 coding DNA: TGCGCCAGCAGTCTGGGGACAAGGGGTCAGCCCCAGCATTTT. Its protein is CASSLGTRGQPQHF.

The chain employs TRBV6-1 and TRBJ2-3; possible D gene TRBD1, 6 bases. The CDR3 is made up of 12 amino acids. CDR1 MNHNS and CDR2 SASEGT come from the germline V gene. V lost 10 bases and J 2 bases, leaving 10 bases between the germline ends. In DNA, the CDR3 is TGTGCCACCCGGACAGCCACAGATACGCAGTATTTT. Its protein is CATRTATDTQYF.

The chain recombines TRBV9 with TRBJ2-4; the D gene is possibly TRBD1 (5 bases). The CDR3 runs 16 residues. The germline gives CDR1 SGDLS, CDR2 YYNGEE. Trimming removed 7 bases at V and 0 bases at J, with 17 bases between. CDR3: CASGPGQLQAKNIQYF. CDR3 coding DNA: TGTGCCAGCGGGCCAGGACAACTACAAGCCAAAAACATTCAGTACTTC.

The V and J genes are TRBV5-1 and TRBJ2-2; D gene ambiguous. Germline loops: CDR1 SGHRS, CDR2 YFSETQ. Trimming took off 2 bases at V and 3 bases at J, with 11 bases between the two ends. This CDR3 contains 15 residues. CDR3 DNA sequence: TGCGCCAGCAGCTTCGTCGAAACGGACACCGGGGAGCTGTTTTTT. Residues: CASSFVETDTGELFF.

Comments on this clone: The DNA is left out, because the CDR3 cannot be placed on it with certainty; the CDR3 is given as TCRdb lists it. The V call is TRBV28, the J call TRBJ1-1; the table calls TRBD1, which could not be checked here. The CDR3 is 15 residues long, counting both termini. Per the germline V gene, CDR1 is MDHEN and CDR2 is SYDVKM. Here the CDR3 reads CASILAGPGQLEAFF.

This clone has a single count. The genes are TRBV5-1 and TRBJ2-7, with 7 bases identical to TRBD1. Germline V gene data show CDR1 as SGHRS and CDR2 as YFSETQ. This CDR3 is 14 amino acids long. J was trimmed by 4 bases and V by 4 bases; bases with no gene match: 8. CDR3: CASSRSGQPYEQYF. DNA of the CDR3: TGCGCCAGCAGCCGATCGGGACAGCCTTACGAGCAGTACTTC.

The chain joins TRBV7-9 to TRBJ1-4; the D is unclear. Germline-derived CDR1 and CDR2 are SEHNR and FQNEAQ (reference sequence). V was clipped by 5 bases and J by 13 bases, with 14 bases between them. The CDR3 runs 12 residues. This chain's CDR3 is CASSSGALGLFF. Written as DNA, the CDR3 is TGTGCCAGCAGCAGCGGCGCCTTGGGACTGTTTTTT.

The chain recombines TRBV11-2 with TRBJ1-6; no clear D. Germline V gene sequence: CDR1 SGHAT, CDR2 FQNNGV. The V and J ends lost 5 bases and 10 bases respectively, with 12 bases between them. CDR3 size: 13 residues. The CDR3 loop is CASSRGLDSPLHF. The CDR3 DNA reads TGTGCCAGCAGCCGTGGGCTTGACTCACCCCTCCACTTT.

The V call is TRBV9, the J call TRBJ2-5, with 7 nucleotides matching TRBD2. With 3 bases clipped from V and 2 bases from J, the junction kept 4 bases outside the gene matches. The germline V gene encodes CDR1 SGDLS and CDR2 YYNGEE. The CDR3 has 14 amino acids. The CDR3 protein is CASSDQGGQETQYF. The DNA for the CDR3 is TGTGCCAGCAGCGATCAGGGAGGGCAAGAGACCCAGTACTTC.

The chain recombines TRBV28 with TRBJ2-2; 9 positions agree with TRBD1. Germline V gene data show CDR1 as MDHEN and CDR2 as SYDVKM. The CDR3 has 15 amino acids. V gave up 6 bases and J gave up 5 bases; unmatched junction bases: 7. In DNA, the CDR3 is TGTGCCAGCAGGCCCGTGGACAGGGGAACCGGGGAGCTGTTTTTT. Protein product: CASRPVDRGTGELFF.

The chain joins TRBV30 to TRBJ1-5, with a weak D call TRBD1 (5 bases). The CDR3 is 15 residues long. Trimming stripped 2 bases from V and 0 bases from J, with 11 bases between. CDR1 GTSNPN and CDR2 SVGIG come from the germline V gene (reference sequence). As DNA, the CDR3 is TGTGCCTGGAGTTCAGGGTCTTATAGCAATCAGCCCCAGCATTTT. Its translation is CAWSSGSYSNQPQHF.